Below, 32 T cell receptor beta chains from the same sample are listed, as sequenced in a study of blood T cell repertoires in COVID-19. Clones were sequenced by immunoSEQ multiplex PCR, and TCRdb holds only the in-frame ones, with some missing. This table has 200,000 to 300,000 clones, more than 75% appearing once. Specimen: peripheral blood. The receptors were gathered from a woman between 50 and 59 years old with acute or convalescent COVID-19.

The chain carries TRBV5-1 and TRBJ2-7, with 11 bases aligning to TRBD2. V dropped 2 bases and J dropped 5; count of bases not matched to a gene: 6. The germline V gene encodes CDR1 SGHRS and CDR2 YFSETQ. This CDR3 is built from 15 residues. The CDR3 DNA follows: TGCGCCAGCAGCTTTTTAGCGGGAGGGCCCCACGAGCAGTACTTC. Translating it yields CASSFLAGGPHEQYF.

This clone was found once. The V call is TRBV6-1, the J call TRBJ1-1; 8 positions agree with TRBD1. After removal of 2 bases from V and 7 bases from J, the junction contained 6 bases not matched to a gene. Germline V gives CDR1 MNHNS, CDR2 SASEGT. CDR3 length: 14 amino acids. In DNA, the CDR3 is TGTGCCAGCAGTGAAACAGGGGGGCGACGTGAAGCTTTCTTT. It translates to CASSETGGRREAFF.

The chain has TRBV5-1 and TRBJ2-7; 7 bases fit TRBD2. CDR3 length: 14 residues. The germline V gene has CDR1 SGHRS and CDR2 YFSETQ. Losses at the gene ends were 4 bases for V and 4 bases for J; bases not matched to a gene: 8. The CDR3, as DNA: TGCGCCAGCAGCATAGCGGGCGGGGCTTACGAGCAGTACTTC. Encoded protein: CASSIAGGAYEQYF.

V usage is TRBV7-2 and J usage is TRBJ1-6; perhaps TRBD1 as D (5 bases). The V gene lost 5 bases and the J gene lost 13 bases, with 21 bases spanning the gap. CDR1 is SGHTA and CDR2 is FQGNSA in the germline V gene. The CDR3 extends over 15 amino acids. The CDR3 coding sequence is TGTGCCAGCAGCCCTAGGGTGTTGGGGCTTCAGCCCCTCCACTTT. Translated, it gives CASSPRVLGLQPLHF.

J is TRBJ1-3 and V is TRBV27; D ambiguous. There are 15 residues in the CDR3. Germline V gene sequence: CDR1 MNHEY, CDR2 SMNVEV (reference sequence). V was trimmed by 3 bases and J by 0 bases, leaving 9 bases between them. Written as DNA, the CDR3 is TGTGCCAGCAGTTTTCGAGGGAACTCTGGAAACACCATATATTTT. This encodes CASSFRGNSGNTIYF.

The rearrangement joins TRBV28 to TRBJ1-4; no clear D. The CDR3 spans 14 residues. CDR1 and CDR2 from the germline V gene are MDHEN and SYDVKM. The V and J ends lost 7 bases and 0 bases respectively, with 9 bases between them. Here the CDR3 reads CASTHSATNEKLFF. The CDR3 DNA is TGTGCCAGCACGCACTCCGCAACTAATGAAAAACTGTTTTTT.

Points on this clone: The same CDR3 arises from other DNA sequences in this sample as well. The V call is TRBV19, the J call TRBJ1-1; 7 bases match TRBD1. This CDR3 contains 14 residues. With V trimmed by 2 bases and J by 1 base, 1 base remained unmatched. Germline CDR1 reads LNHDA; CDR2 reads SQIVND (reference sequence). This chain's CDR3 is CASSIRDRNTEAFF. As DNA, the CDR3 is TGTGCCAGTAGTATAAGGGACAGGAACACTGAAGCTTTCTTT.

DNA of the CDR3: TGTGCCAGCAGCTTACTAGGGAGGGACACTGAAGCTTTCTTT. It is translated as CASSLLGRDTEAFF. The gene calls are TRBV11-2 and TRBJ1-1; no clear D gene. Trimming removed 2 bases from V and 3 bases from J, with 10 bases in between. This CDR3 has 14 residues. CDR1 and CDR2 (germline): SGHAT, FQNNGV. The variable domain in full, with the rest retrieved from reference TRBV11-2 and TRBJ1-1, is EAGVAQSPRYKIIEKRQSVAFWCNPISGHATLYWYQQILGQGPKLLIQFQNNGVVDDSQLPKDRFSAERLKGVDSTLKIQPAKLEDSAVYLCASSLLGRDTEAFFGQGTRLTVV.

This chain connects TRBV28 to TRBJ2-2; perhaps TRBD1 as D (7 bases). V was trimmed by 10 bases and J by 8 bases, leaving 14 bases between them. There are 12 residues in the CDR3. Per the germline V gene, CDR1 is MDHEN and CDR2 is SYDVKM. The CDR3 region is CATEGARGELFF. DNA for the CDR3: TGTGCCACGGAGGGGGCTCGGGGGGAGCTGTTTTTT.

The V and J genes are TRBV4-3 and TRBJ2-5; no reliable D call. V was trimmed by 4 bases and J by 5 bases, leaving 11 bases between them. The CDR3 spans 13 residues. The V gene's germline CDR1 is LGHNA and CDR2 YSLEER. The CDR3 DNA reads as TGCGCCAGCAGCCCCAACAGAGCCGAGACCCAGTACTTC. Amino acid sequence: CASSPNRAETQYF.

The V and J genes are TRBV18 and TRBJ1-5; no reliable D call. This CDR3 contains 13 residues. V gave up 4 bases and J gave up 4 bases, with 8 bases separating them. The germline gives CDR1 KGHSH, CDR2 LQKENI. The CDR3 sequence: CASSLNQNQPQHF. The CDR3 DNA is TGTGCCAGCTCACTTAACCAGAATCAGCCCCAGCATTTT. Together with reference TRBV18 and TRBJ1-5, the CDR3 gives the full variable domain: NAGVMQNPRHLVRRRGQEARLRCSPMKGHSHVYWYRQLPEEGLKFMVYLQKENIIDESGMPKERFSAEFPKEGPSILRIQQVVRGDSAAYFCASSLNQNQPQHFGDGTRLSIL.

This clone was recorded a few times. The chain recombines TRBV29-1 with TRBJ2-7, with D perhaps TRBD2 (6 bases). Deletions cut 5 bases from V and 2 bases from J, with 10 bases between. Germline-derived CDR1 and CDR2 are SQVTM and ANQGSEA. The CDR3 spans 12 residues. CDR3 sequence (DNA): TGCAGCGTTTCCCGGGGGACCTACGAGCAGTACTTC. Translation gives CSVSRGTYEQYF.

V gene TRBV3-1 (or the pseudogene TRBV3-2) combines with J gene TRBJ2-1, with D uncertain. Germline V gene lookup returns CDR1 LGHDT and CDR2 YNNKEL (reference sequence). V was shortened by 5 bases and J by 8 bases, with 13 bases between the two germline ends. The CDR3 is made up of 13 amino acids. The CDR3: CASSSITVDEQFF. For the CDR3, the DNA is TGTGCCAGCAGCTCAATTACGGTAGATGAGCAGTTCTTC.

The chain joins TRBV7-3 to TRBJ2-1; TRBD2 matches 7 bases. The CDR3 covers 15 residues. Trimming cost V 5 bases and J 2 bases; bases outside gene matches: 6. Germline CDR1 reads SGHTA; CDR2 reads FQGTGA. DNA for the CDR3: TGTGCCAGCAGCATCTCTAGCGGTGCCTACAATGAGCAGTTCTTC. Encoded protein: CASSISSGAYNEQFF.

The CDR3 here is CSASEGVNTGELFF. The CDR3 region has the DNA TGCAGCGCTTCTGAGGGGGTGAACACCGGGGAGCTGTTTTTT. The chain carries TRBV29-1 and TRBJ2-2; D may be TRBD1 (6 bases). Germline lookup yields CDR1 SQVTM and CDR2 ANQGSEA. V shed 7 bases and J shed 1 base, with 13 bases lying between them. CDR3 length: 14 amino acids.

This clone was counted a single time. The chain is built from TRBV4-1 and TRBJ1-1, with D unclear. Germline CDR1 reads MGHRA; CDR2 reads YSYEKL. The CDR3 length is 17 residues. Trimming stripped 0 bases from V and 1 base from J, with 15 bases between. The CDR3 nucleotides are TGCGCCAGCAGCCAAGAGACCCTCGAGGCCTGGAACACTGAAGCTTTCTTT. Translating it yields CASSQETLEAWNTEAFF.

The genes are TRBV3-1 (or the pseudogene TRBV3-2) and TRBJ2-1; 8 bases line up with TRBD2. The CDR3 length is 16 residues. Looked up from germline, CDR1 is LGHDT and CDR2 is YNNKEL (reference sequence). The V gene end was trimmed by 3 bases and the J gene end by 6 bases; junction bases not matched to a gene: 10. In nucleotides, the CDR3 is TGTGCCAGCAGCCAGTCCCCGGGACTAGAGGGCAATGAGCAGTTCTTC. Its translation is CASSQSPGLEGNEQFF.

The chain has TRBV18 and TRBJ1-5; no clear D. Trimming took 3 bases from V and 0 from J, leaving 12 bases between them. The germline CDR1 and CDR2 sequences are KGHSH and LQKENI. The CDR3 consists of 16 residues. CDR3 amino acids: CASSPSPVYSNQPQHF. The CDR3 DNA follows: TGTGCCAGCTCACCCTCACCAGTGTATAGCAATCAGCCCCAGCATTTT.

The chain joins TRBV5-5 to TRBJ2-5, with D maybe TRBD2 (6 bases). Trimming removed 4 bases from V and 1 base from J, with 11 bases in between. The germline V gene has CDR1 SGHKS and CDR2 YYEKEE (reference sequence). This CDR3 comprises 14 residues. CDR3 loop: CASSPTSFQETQYF. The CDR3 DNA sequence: TGTGCCAGCAGCCCCACTAGCTTCCAAGAGACCCAGTACTTC.

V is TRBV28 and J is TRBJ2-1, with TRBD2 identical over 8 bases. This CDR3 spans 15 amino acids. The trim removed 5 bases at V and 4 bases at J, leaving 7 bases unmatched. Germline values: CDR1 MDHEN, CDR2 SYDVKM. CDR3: CASSPGGLRYNEQFF. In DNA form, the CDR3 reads TGTGCCAGCAGTCCGGGAGGGTTAAGGTACAATGAGCAGTTCTTC.

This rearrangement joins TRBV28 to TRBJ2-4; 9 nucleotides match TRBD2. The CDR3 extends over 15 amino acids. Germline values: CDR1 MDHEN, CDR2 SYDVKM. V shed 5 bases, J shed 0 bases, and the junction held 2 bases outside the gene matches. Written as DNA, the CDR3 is TGTGCCAGCAGTGTAGCGGGGGTAGCCAAAAACATTCAGTACTTC. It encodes CASSVAGVAKNIQYF.

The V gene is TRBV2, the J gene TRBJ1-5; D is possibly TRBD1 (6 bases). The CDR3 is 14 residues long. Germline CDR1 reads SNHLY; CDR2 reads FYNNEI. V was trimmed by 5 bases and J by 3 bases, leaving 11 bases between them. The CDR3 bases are TGTGCCAGCAGTCTTGACAGGCACAATCAGCCCCAGCATTTT. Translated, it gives CASSLDRHNQPQHF.

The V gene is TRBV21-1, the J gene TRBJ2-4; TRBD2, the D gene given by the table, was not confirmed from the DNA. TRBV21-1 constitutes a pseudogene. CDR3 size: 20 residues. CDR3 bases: TGTGCCAGCAGCAAAGTAGGGACTAGCGGGAGGCAACTAGCCAAAAACATTCAGTACTTC. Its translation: CASSKVGTSGRQLAKNIQYF.

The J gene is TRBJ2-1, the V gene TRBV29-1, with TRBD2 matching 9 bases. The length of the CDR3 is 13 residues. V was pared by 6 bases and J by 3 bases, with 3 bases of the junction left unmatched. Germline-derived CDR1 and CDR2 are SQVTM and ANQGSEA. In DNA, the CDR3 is TGCAGCGTCGGGACTAGCCTCTACAATGAGCAGTTCTTC. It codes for CSVGTSLYNEQFF.

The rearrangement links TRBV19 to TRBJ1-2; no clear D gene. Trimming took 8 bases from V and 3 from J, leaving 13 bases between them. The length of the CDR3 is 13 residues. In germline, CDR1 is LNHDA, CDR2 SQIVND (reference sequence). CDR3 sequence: CASHKKAYYGYTF. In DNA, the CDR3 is TGTGCCAGTCATAAGAAAGCTTACTATGGCTACACCTTC.

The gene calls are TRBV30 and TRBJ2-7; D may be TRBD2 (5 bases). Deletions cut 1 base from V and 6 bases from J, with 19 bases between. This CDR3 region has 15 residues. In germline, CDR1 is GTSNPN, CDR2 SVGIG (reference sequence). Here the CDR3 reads CAWSADKARAGEQYF. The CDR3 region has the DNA TGTGCCTGGAGTGCCGACAAGGCCCGGGCGGGCGAGCAGTACTTC.

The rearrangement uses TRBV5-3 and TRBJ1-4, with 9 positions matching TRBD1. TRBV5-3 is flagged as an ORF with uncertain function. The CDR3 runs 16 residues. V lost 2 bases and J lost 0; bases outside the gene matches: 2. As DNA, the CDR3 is TGTGCCAGAAGCTTACGACAGGGGGCAACTAATGAAAAACTGTTTTTT. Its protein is CARSLRQGATNEKLFF.

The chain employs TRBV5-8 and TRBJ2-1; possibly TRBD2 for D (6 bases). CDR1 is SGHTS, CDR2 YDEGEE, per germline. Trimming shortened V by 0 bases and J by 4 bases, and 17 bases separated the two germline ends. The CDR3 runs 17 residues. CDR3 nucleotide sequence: TGTGCCAGCAGCTTGGGGGGGGACTCTAGGGCGTACAATGAGCAGTTCTTC. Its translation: CASSLGGDSRAYNEQFF.

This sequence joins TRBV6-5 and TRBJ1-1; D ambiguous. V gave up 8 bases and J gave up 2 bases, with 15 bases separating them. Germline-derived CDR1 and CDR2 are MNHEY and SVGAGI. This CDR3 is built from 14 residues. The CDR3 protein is CASASGKINTEAFF. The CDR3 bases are TGTGCCAGCGCGTCGGGGAAAATAAACACTGAAGCTTTCTTT.

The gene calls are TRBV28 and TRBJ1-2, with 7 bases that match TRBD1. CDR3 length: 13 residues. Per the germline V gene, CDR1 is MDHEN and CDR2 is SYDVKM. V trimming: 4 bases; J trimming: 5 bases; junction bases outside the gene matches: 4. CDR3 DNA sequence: TGTGCCAGCAGTTGGGGACAGCGATATGGCTACACCTTC. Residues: CASSWGQRYGYTF.

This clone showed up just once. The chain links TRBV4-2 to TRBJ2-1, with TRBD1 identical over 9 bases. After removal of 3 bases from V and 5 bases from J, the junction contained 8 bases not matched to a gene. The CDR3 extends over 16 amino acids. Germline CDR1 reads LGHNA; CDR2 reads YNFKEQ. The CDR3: CASSHLSGQGHNEQFF. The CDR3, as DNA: TGTGCCAGCAGCCACCTCTCGGGACAGGGACACAATGAGCAGTTCTTC.

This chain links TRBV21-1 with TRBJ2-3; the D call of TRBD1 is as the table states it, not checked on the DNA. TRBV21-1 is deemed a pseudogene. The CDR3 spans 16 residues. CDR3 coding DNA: TGTGCCAGCAGCACCGGACAGGGGGGTTGCACAGATACGCAGTATTTT. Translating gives CASSTGQGGCTDTQYF.